The clone carrying this TCR beta chain was detected once. Assay used: immunoSEQ multiplex PCR; TCRdb lists only in-frame clones, some missing. The sample consists of under 150,000 clones, approximately 91% of them appearing once. The sample is drawn from a study of T cell responses to AZD1222 COVID-19 vaccine. V lost 3 bases to trimming and J lost 0 bases; unmatched junction nucleotides: 6. This CDR3 is built from 18 residues. Germline V CDR1 and CDR2: SGDLS, YYNGEE. The input for sequencing was peripheral blood, taken 28 days after the second AZD1222 dose. V and J are TRBV9 and TRBJ2-3; 14 bases align to TRBD2. The source of this sequence is an adult who received the AZD1222 COVID-19 vaccine. The CDR3 sequence: CASSAGTSGRASTDTQYF. CDR3 sequence (DNA): TGTGCCAGCAGCGCCGGGACTAGCGGGAGAGCTAGCACAGATACGCAGTATTTT.